The 32 T cell receptor beta chains in this list originate from one sample, sequenced in a study of blood T cell repertoires in COVID-19. Clones were sequenced by immunoSEQ multiplex PCR, and TCRdb holds only the in-frame ones, with some missing. The sample consists of about 140,000 clones, approximately 85% of them appearing once. Material: peripheral blood. These receptors all stem from a woman of 80 years or more with acute or convalescent COVID-19.

This clone was counted a few times. The chain recombines TRBV2 with TRBJ2-1; 12 nucleotides line up with TRBD1. The CDR3 loop spans 17 amino acids. Germline CDR1 SNHLY, CDR2 FYNNEI. Trimming removed 8 bases from V and 0 bases from J; junction bases left unmatched: 8. DNA for the CDR3: TGTGCCAGCTGGGGACAGGGGGCTTCTTTCTCCTACAATGAGCAGTTCTTC. This gives the protein CASWGQGASFSYNEQFF.

The chain uses TRBV4-1 and TRBJ2-1; no definite D call. Germline CDR1 is MGHRA and CDR2 is YSYEKL. The V and J ends lost 4 bases and 10 bases respectively, with 11 bases between them. The CDR3 has 12 residues. CDR3 region: CASSPTLREQFF. CDR3 nucleotides: TGCGCCAGCAGCCCAACCCTACGGGAGCAGTTCTTC.

This clone was seen a few times. The chain has TRBV30 and TRBJ1-2; D not resolved. This CDR3 comprises 15 residues. V was clipped by 5 bases and J by 1 base, with 17 bases between them. Germline CDR1 reads GTSNPN; CDR2 reads SVGIG (reference sequence). Here the CDR3 DNA reads TGTGCCTGGGACGGGATCGGGGTTGTTAACTATGGCTACACCTTC. The encoded protein is CAWDGIGVVNYGYTF.

V and J are TRBV7-2 and TRBJ1-1; no clear D. The germline V gene encodes CDR1 SGHTA and CDR2 FQGNSA. V was shortened by 4 bases and J by 4 bases, with 13 bases between the two germline ends. The CDR3 sequence is 14 residues long. CDR3 nucleotides: TGTGCCAGCAGCTACACCCCGCAGGCCACTGAAGCTTTCTTT. This sequence encodes CASSYTPQATEAFF. The variable domain in full, completed from reference TRBV7-2 and TRBJ1-1, reads GAGVSQSPSNKVTEKGKDVELRCDPISGHTALYWYRQSLGQGLEFLIYFQGNSAPDKSGLPSDRFSAERTGGSVSTLTIQRTQQEDSAVYLCASSYTPQATEAFFGQGTRLTVV.

The J gene is TRBJ1-5, the V gene TRBV3-1 (or the pseudogene TRBV3-2); D not certain. CDR3 length equals 13 residues. CDR1 is LGHDT and CDR2 is YNNKEL in the germline V gene (reference sequence). The V end lost 1 base, the J end lost 6 bases, and 7 bases lay between the germline ends. CDR3 residues: CASSQGNGQPQHF. CDR3 in DNA: TGTGCCAGCAGCCAAGGTAACGGTCAGCCCCAGCATTTT.

This clone was observed a handful of times. The chain uses TRBV3-1 (or the pseudogene TRBV3-2) and TRBJ1-2; TRBD1 might be the D (6 bases). This CDR3 is built from 14 residues. V dropped 1 base and J dropped 7 bases, with 13 bases sitting between them. Germline V gene lookup returns CDR1 LGHDT and CDR2 YNNKEL (reference sequence). The CDR3 region is CASSQAGVKTGYTF. The CDR3 coding sequence is TGTGCCAGCAGCCAAGCAGGGGTAAAGACTGGCTACACCTTC.

The J gene is TRBJ2-5, the V gene TRBV7-9; D unresolved. The CDR3 totals 14 residues. Trimming pared 10 bases from V and 1 base from J, leaving 16 bases between. Germline CDR1 reads SEHNR; CDR2 reads FQNEAQ (reference sequence). For the CDR3, the DNA is TGTGCCACCCAGAAAACCCATACCCAAGAGACCCAGTACTTC. It yields the protein CATQKTHTQETQYF.

This chain joins TRBV30 and TRBJ2-1; 9 bases fit TRBD2. V lost 4 bases, J lost 4 bases, and 8 bases stayed unmatched. This CDR3 contains 15 residues. Germline-derived CDR1 and CDR2 are GTSNPN and SVGIG (reference sequence). CDR3 residues: CAWKTSGFGYNEQFF. The CDR3 nucleotides are TGTGCCTGGAAAACTAGCGGGTTCGGATACAATGAGCAGTTCTTC.

The chain combines TRBV2 with TRBJ1-2; D remains ambiguous. V lost 7 bases and J lost 5, with 14 bases in between. Germline CDR1 is SNHLY and CDR2 is FYNNEI. The CDR3 is 13 residues long. The CDR3 sequence is CASTTGSQYGYTF. CDR3 nucleotides: TGTGCCAGCACTACCGGGTCACAATATGGCTACACCTTC.

The chain recombines TRBV4-1 with TRBJ2-5; 7 bases are shared with TRBD1. With 4 bases clipped from V and 1 base from J, the junction kept 6 bases outside the gene matches. CDR3 length equals 15 residues. CDR1 and CDR2 from the germline V gene are MGHRA and YSYEKL. The CDR3 coding sequence is TGCGCCAGCAGCCGGACTGGGACAGTCCAAGAGACCCAGTACTTC. It codes for CASSRTGTVQETQYF.

V usage is TRBV6-2 or TRBV6-3 and J usage is TRBJ1-5; perhaps TRBD1 as D (5 bases). Germline V gene lookup returns CDR1 MNHEY and CDR2 SVGEGT. Trimming removed 3 bases from V and 6 bases from J, with 6 bases in between. There are 12 residues in the CDR3. Written as DNA, the CDR3 is TGTGCCAGCAGTTATGGGGCTCAGCCCCAGCATTTT. It specifies CASSYGAQPQHF.

The chain couples TRBV6-5 to TRBJ1-1; TRBD1 matches at 7 bases. The CDR3 loop spans 15 amino acids. Germline-derived CDR1 and CDR2 are MNHEY and SVGAGI. V lost 5 bases to trimming and J lost 5 bases; unmatched junction nucleotides: 11. CDR3 in amino acids: CASSPQQGMRTEAFF. CDR3 sequence (DNA): TGTGCCAGCAGTCCGCAACAGGGGATGAGGACTGAAGCTTTCTTT.

The chain carries TRBV4-1 and TRBJ2-5, with TRBD2 matching 9 bases. The CDR3 consists of 15 residues. Trimming took 0 bases from V and 5 from J; bases not matched to a gene: 4. Germline V CDR1 and CDR2: MGHRA, YSYEKL. The CDR3 nucleotides read TGCGCCAGCAGCCAAGAGGCGGGGGGGCCGGAGACCCAGTACTTC. Translated, it gives CASSQEAGGPETQYF.

V and J are TRBV28 and TRBJ1-4; no reliable D call. V dropped 10 bases and J dropped 0 bases, with 3 bases sitting between them. Per germline, CDR1 MDHEN and CDR2 SYDVKM. There are 11 residues in the CDR3. The CDR3 DNA reads TGTGCCACTACAACTAATGAAAAACTGTTTTTT. Its protein is CATTTNEKLFF.

The chain links TRBV10-3 to TRBJ2-7; 9 bases are a match to TRBD1. This CDR3 has 14 residues. Germline V gene data show CDR1 as ENHRY and CDR2 as SYGVKD. Trimming removed 7 bases from V and 11 bases from J; junction bases left unmatched: 15. The CDR3 nucleotides are TGTGCCATCAAAAGGGACAGGGCGCCCGAAGGAGAGTACTTC. Its protein product is CAIKRDRAPEGEYF.

This chain links TRBV11-2 with TRBJ2-4; D gene unclear. The CDR3 spans 12 residues. The germline CDR1 and CDR2 sequences are SGHAT and FQNNGV. V gave up 9 bases and J gave up 3 bases, with 9 bases separating them. The CDR3 loop reads CASRHGKNIQYF. Written as DNA, the CDR3 is TGTGCCAGTAGACATGGCAAAAACATTCAGTACTTC.

The chain has TRBV5-6 and TRBJ2-7, with D possibly TRBD1 on 7 matching bases. With 0 bases removed from V and 3 bases from J, the gap between germline ends came to 19 bases. The germline gives CDR1 SGHDT, CDR2 YYEEEE. The CDR3 is 17 residues long. This CDR3 reads CASSLASGGTTFYEQYF. The DNA of the CDR3 is TGTGCCAGCAGCTTGGCCTCAGGGGGGACCACGTTCTACGAGCAGTACTTC.

The chain links TRBV20-1 to TRBJ2-3; 7 bases fit TRBD2. J was trimmed by 3 bases and V by 3 bases; bases with no gene match: 6. The CDR3 has 14 residues. Germline CDR1 and CDR2: DFQATT and SNEGSKA (reference sequence). Here the CDR3 reads CSASGELATDTQYF. In nucleotides, the CDR3 is TGCAGTGCTAGTGGGGAACTAGCGACAGATACGCAGTATTTT.

CDR3 loop: CASTDSRGIGSGELFF. For the CDR3, the DNA is TGCGCCAGCACCGATTCTCGGGGGATCGGTTCCGGGGAGCTGTTTTTT. The chain recombines TRBV5-1 with TRBJ2-2, with D maybe TRBD2 (6 bases). Germline V gene lookup returns CDR1 SGHRS and CDR2 YFSETQ. The CDR3 length is 16 residues. Deletions cut 6 bases from V and 6 bases from J, with 21 bases between.

The chain uses TRBV2 and TRBJ2-5; D is perhaps TRBD2 (6 bases). The ends were cut back, 0 bases at V and 1 base at J, with 9 bases in the middle. CDR1 and CDR2 from the germline V gene are SNHLY and FYNNEI. The CDR3 length is 15 residues. CDR3 residues: CASSEASGFQETQYF. CDR3 DNA sequence: TGTGCCAGCAGTGAAGCTAGCGGTTTCCAAGAGACCCAGTACTTC.

This chain links TRBV7-9 with TRBJ1-2, with D unclear. Germline lookup yields CDR1 SEHNR and CDR2 FQNEAQ (reference sequence). This CDR3 has 16 amino acids. Trimming pared 5 bases from V and 5 bases from J, leaving 21 bases between. This CDR3 reads CASSPIIFVTPYGYTF. In nucleotides, the CDR3 is TGTGCCAGCAGCCCGATTATCTTTGTTACTCCTTATGGCTACACCTTC. Variable domain in full (rest from reference TRBV7-9 and TRBJ1-2): DTGVSQNPRHKITKRGQNVTFRCDPISEHNRLYWYRQTLGQGPEFLTYFQNEAQLEKSRLLSDRFSAERPKGSFSTLEIQRTEQGDSAMYLCASSPIIFVTPYGYTFGSGTRLTVV.

The rearrangement links TRBV9 to TRBJ1-1; 10 nucleotides line up with TRBD1. CDR3 length equals 17 residues. Germline V gene sequence: CDR1 SGDLS, CDR2 YYNGEE. V trimming: 0 bases; J trimming: 6 bases; junction bases outside the gene matches: 11. Here the CDR3 DNA reads TGTGCCAGCAGCGTAGTAGGGTGGGACAGGGGAGGGGCTGAAGCTTTCTTT. Encoded protein: CASSVVGWDRGGAEAFF.

The chain carries TRBV5-1 and TRBJ2-6; no clear D. V shed 2 bases and J shed 0 bases, with 6 bases lying between them. Germline loops: CDR1 SGHRS, CDR2 YFSETQ. The CDR3 is made up of 15 amino acids. The DNA of the CDR3 is TGCGCCAGCAGCTTTAGTAACTCTGGGGCCAACGTCCTGACTTTC. Protein product: CASSFSNSGANVLTF.

The J gene is TRBJ2-3, the V gene TRBV5-1; 13 bases align to TRBD2. Germline trimming cut 4 bases from V and 3 bases from J; bases unmatched to any gene: 5. The CDR3 runs 16 residues. Germline values: CDR1 SGHRS, CDR2 YFSETQ. This chain's CDR3 is CASSPLLAGGTDTQYF. CDR3 nucleotides: TGCGCCAGCAGCCCGCTACTAGCGGGGGGGACAGATACGCAGTATTTT.

The chain is built from TRBV4-1 and TRBJ2-7; D might be TRBD1 (5 bases). Germline CDR1 and CDR2: MGHRA and YSYEKL. V lost 1 base, J lost 1 base, and 8 bases lay in between. This CDR3 region has 14 residues. The CDR3 is CASSQGKGSYEQYF. The CDR3 bases are TGCGCCAGCAGCCAAGGAAAGGGGTCCTACGAGCAGTACTTC.

The chain has TRBV28 and TRBJ1-6; the match to TRBD1 covers 7 bases. The CDR3 runs to 16 residues. Germline-derived CDR1 and CDR2 are MDHEN and SYDVKM. The V and J ends lost 7 bases and 8 bases, in that order; junction bases with no gene match: 14. The CDR3, as DNA: TGTGCCAGCAACGATCCAGGGGGGACAGTCGATTCACCCCTCCACTTT. It encodes CASNDPGGTVDSPLHF.

The chain uses TRBV30 and TRBJ2-3; TRBD1 matches 9 bases. With V trimmed by 5 bases and J by 4 bases, 4 bases remained unmatched. Germline V CDR1 and CDR2: GTSNPN, SVGIG (reference sequence). The CDR3 totals 13 residues. The CDR3 DNA is TGTGCCTGGGACAGGGGGTGGCCAGATACGCAGTATTTT. Protein: CAWDRGWPDTQYF.

The chain joins TRBV5-6 to TRBJ2-1; TRBD2 might be the D (5 bases). The CDR3 has 13 residues. Germline CDR1 SGHDT, CDR2 YYEEEE. V was clipped by 4 bases and J by 9 bases, with 14 bases between them. The CDR3 nucleotides read TGTGCCAGCAGCCGCCCTGGCCGGGGTGAGCAGTTCTTC. This translates into CASSRPGRGEQFF.

V gene TRBV7-9 combines with J gene TRBJ2-1, with a tentative D call TRBD2 (6 bases). V lost 1 base and J lost 0, with 10 bases in between. The CDR3 contains 16 residues. Germline V gene data show CDR1 as SEHNR and CDR2 as FQNEAQ (reference sequence). The DNA for the CDR3 is TGTGCCAGCAGCTTAGTCCGGGAGAGCTCCTACAATGAGCAGTTCTTC. It is translated as CASSLVRESSYNEQFF.

This sequence joins TRBV7-9 and TRBJ1-2; 9 bases are shared with TRBD1. Trimming at V came to 0 bases and at J to 1 base, leaving 3 bases not matched to a gene. Germline V gene sequence: CDR1 SEHNR, CDR2 FQNEAQ (reference sequence). The CDR3 loop spans 16 amino acids. The CDR3 DNA sequence: TGTGCCAGCAGCTTAGCCGGGACAGGGTATAACTATGGCTACACCTTC. It is translated as CASSLAGTGYNYGYTF.

V usage is TRBV30 and J usage is TRBJ2-1; possible D gene TRBD2, 6 bases. The CDR3 covers 14 residues. CDR1 is GTSNPN and CDR2 is SVGIG in the germline V gene (reference sequence). V was clipped by 0 bases and J by 4 bases, with 10 bases between them. The CDR3 DNA reads as TGTGCCTGGAGTGTGTCCGGGGGTTACAATGAGCAGTTCTTC. Its protein product is CAWSVSGGYNEQFF.

CDR3 coding DNA: TGTGCCAGCAGTGACACCACCGGTGTAGGCTACACCTTC. Translation: CASSDTTGVGYTF. V and J are TRBV2 and TRBJ1-2; D is ambiguous. Looked up from germline, CDR1 is SNHLY and CDR2 is FYNNEI. V was trimmed by 3 bases and J by 8 bases, leaving 13 bases between them. The CDR3 loop spans 13 amino acids.